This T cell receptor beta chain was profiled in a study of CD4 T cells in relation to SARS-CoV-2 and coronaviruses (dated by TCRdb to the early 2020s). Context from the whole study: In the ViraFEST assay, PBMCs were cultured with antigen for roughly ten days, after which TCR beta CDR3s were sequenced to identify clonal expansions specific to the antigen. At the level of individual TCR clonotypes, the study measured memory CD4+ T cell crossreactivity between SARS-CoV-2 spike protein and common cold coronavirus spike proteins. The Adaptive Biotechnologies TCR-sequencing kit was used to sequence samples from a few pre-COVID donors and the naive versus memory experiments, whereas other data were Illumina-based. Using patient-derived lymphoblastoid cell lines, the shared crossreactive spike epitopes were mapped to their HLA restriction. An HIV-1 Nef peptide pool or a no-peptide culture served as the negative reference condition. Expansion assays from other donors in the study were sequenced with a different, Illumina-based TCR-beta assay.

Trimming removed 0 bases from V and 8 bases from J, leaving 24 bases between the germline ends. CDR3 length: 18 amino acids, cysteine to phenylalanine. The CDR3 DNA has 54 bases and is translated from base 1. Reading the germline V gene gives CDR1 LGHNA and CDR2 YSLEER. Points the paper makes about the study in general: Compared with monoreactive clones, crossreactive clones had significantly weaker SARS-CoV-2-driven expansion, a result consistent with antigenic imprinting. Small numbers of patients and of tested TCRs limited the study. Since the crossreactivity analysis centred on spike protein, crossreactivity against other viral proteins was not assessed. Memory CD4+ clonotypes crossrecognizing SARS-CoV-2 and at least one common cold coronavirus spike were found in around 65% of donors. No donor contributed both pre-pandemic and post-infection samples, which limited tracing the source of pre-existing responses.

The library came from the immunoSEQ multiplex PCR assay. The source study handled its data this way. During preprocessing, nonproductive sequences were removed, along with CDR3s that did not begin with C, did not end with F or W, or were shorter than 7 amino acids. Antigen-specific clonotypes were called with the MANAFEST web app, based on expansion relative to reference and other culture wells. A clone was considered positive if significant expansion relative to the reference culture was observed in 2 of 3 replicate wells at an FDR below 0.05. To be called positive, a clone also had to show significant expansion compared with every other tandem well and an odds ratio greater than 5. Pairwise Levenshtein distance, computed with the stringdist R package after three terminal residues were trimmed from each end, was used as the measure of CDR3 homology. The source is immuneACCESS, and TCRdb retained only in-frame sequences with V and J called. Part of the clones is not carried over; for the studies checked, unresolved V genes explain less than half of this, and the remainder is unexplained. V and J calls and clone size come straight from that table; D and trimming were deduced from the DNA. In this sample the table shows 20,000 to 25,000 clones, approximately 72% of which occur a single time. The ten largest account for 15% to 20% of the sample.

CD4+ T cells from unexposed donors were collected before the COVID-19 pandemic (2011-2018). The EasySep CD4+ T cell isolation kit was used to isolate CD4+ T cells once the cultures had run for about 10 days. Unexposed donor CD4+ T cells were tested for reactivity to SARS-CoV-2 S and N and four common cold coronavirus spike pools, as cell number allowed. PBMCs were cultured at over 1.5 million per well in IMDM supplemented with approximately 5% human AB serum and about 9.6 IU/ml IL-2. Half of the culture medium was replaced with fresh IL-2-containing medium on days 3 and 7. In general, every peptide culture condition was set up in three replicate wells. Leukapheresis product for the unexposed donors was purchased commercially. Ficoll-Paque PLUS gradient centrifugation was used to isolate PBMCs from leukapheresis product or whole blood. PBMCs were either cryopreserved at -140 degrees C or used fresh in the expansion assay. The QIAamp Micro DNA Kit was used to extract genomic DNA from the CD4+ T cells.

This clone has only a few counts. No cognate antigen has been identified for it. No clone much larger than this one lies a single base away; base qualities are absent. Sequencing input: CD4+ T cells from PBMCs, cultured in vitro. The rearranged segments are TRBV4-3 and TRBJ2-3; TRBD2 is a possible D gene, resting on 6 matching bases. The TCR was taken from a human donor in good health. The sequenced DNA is TGCGCCAGCAGCCAAGATTCAGCCAGGGCTTTAGGGAGGAGTACGCAGTATTTT. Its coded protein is CASSQDSARALGRSTQYF.